The clone carrying this T cell receptor (beta chain) was counted a few times. Those patients picked for sequencing had displayed CD8+CD57+ cell expansion on flow cytometry. Researchers used genomic DNA as the template to profile TCR beta VDJ and CDR3. TCRdb reprocessed the reads via MiXCR and lists one record per CDR3 protein. The sample lists roughly 200,000 distinct CDR3 sequences, 65% seen once, with around three fifths in the top ten. This entry belongs to a study of CD8+CD57+ T cells in acquired aplastic anemia. Input material: sorted CD4+, CD8+, or CD8+CD57+ T cells (not recorded which) from PBMCs. This receptor was obtained from a human donor with aplastic anemia.

The CDR3 DNA sequence: TGTGCCACCAGTGATTTAGTAGGGGCAGAAGAGACCCAGTACTTC. This gives the protein CATSDLVGAEETQYF. The V and J genes are TRBV24-1 and TRBJ2-5, with D perhaps TRBD1 (5 bases). The CDR3 is 15 residues long. The V end lost 1 base, the J end lost 3 bases, and 11 bases lay between the germline ends. The V gene's germline CDR1 is KGHDR and CDR2 SFDVKD.